A single sample gave rise to the 23 T cell receptor beta chains below, sequenced in a study of cytomegalovirus exposure and HLA in healthy donors. The table came from immunoSEQ multiplex PCR; TCRdb's copy has only in-frame clones and leaves some out. The sample contains 220,000 or so clones, approximately 90% of which appear only once. The sequenced sample was PBMCs. These receptors all come from a woman between 18 and 29 years old in good health and CMV-seronegative.

The V and J genes are TRBV7-3 and TRBJ2-1; 10 bases line up with TRBD1. With 5 bases clipped from V and 7 bases from J, the junction kept 2 bases outside the gene matches. The CDR3 has 13 residues. Per germline, CDR1 SGHTA and CDR2 FQGTGA. CDR3 bases: TGTGCCAGCAGCCCGGACAGGGGGAATGAGCAGTTCTTC. Its protein is CASSPDRGNEQFF.

The chain links TRBV6-8 to TRBJ2-7; tentatively, D is TRBD1 (5 bases). The CDR3 has 15 residues. Trimming left V 5 bases short and J 4 bases short, with 18 bases between. Germline assignment: CDR1 MNHGY and CDR2 SAAAGT. The chain's CDR3 is CASSRVGHEKYEQYF. Written as DNA, the CDR3 is TGTGCCAGCAGTCGAGTTGGACACGAGAAGTACGAGCAGTACTTC.

The rearrangement joins TRBV6-1 to TRBJ1-4; D gene uncertain. The germline V and J ends were trimmed by 9 bases and 8 bases, with 7 bases remaining between them. Germline assignment: CDR1 MNHNS and CDR2 SASEGT. The CDR3 consists of 10 residues. CDR3 DNA sequence: TGTGCCAGTAGGAGGGAAAAACTGTTTTTT. Protein: CASRREKLFF.

J is TRBJ1-2 and V is TRBV4-1; maybe TRBD1 (5 bases). The CDR3 is made up of 15 amino acids. Between the trimmed V and J ends, which lost 2 bases and 0 bases, there was a span of 10 bases. CDR1 MGHRA and CDR2 YSYEKL come from the germline V gene. CDR3 sequence: CASSQMLTANYGYTF. CDR3 nucleotides: TGCGCCAGCAGCCAAATGTTGACAGCTAACTATGGCTACACCTTC.

This rearrangement joins TRBV28 to TRBJ2-3; tentatively, D is TRBD1 (6 bases). Germline V gene sequence: CDR1 MDHEN, CDR2 SYDVKM. V dropped 3 bases and J dropped 6 bases, with 16 bases sitting between them. The CDR3 contains 15 residues. CDR3 in amino acids: CASSLTGPVRDTQYF. In DNA, the CDR3 is TGTGCCAGCAGTTTGACAGGTCCCGTTAGGGATACGCAGTATTTT.

The chain links TRBV19 to TRBJ1-2, with 7 bases matching TRBD1. The V and J ends lost 10 bases and 5 bases, in that order; junction bases with no gene match: 16. Germline V gives CDR1 LNHDA, CDR2 SQIVND (reference sequence). This CDR3 has 15 amino acids. CDR3 nucleotide sequence: TGTGCCACCCGACCAGGGGGATCTCTATTTTATGGCTACACCTTC. Its translation: CATRPGGSLFYGYTF.

V gene TRBV6-5 combines with J gene TRBJ2-7; D perhaps matches TRBD1 (5 bases). The CDR3 is 15 residues long. The V end was cut by 1 base, the J end by 2 bases, with 12 bases between. The germline V gene has CDR1 MNHEY and CDR2 SVGAGI. In DNA, the CDR3 is TGTGCCAGCAGTTACTTCGACAGCACTACCTACGAGCAGTACTTC. It codes for CASSYFDSTTYEQYF.

Note on this clone: Its ends do not fully match the called genes, so a read error is possible. The chain uses TRBV7-7 and TRBJ1-1, with D possibly matching TRBD1 (5 bases). The CDR3 length is 13 residues. Germline loops: CDR1 SSHAT, CDR2 FNYEAQ (reference sequence). The CDR3 spells CASSSDTNTEAFF. The CDR3 DNA follows: TGTGCTAGCAGCTCGGACACGAACACTGAAGCTTTCTTT.

The V and J genes are TRBV28 and TRBJ2-1; 8 nucleotides align to TRBD1. CDR3 length equals 16 residues. J was trimmed by 5 bases and V by 5 bases; bases with no gene match: 11. Germline CDR1 is MDHEN and CDR2 is SYDVKM. CDR3 sequence reads: CASSPLPPGQDNEQFF. The DNA of the CDR3 is TGTGCCAGCAGTCCACTTCCCCCGGGACAGGACAATGAGCAGTTCTTC.

The genes are TRBV5-1 and TRBJ2-3; D gene uncertain. This CDR3 spans 13 amino acids. Germline CDR1 SGHRS, CDR2 YFSETQ. V was trimmed by 4 bases and J by 5 bases, leaving 11 bases between them. CDR3 sequence (DNA): TGCGCCAGCAGCGGAGTCCCTAGAGATACGCAGTATTTT. As protein: CASSGVPRDTQYF. Full variable domain (remainder filled in from reference TRBV5-1 and TRBJ2-3): KAGVTQTPRYLIKTRGQQVTLSCSPISGHRSVSWYQQTPGQGLQFLFEYFSETQRNKGNFPGRFSGRQFSNSRSEMNVSTLELGDSALYLCASSGVPRDTQYFGPGTRLTVL.

As DNA, the CDR3 is TGTGCCAGCAGCTTAATGGGGGCTGGCTACACCTTC. Protein: CASSLMGAGYTF. The rearrangement joins TRBV11-2 to TRBJ1-2, with D tentatively TRBD1 (6 bases). The CDR3 loop spans 12 amino acids. Between the trimmed V and J ends, which lost 2 bases and 7 bases, there was a span of 8 bases. Germline CDR1 SGHAT, CDR2 FQNNGV. Variable domain in full (rest from reference TRBV11-2 and TRBJ1-2): EAGVAQSPRYKIIEKRQSVAFWCNPISGHATLYWYQQILGQGPKLLIQFQNNGVVDDSQLPKDRFSAERLKGVDSTLKIQPAKLEDSAVYLCASSLMGAGYTFGSGTRLTVV.

This clone was counted only a few times. J is TRBJ1-5 and V is TRBV2, with 7 bases aligning to TRBD1. The CDR3 is 13 residues long. Unmatched junction bases numbered 3, after V lost 8 bases and J lost 2 bases. CDR1 is SNHLY, CDR2 FYNNEI, per germline. CDR3 coding DNA: TGTGCCAGCGGGGGACAGCGCAATCAGCCCCAGCATTTT. Translated: CASGGQRNQPQHF. Full variable domain (outside the CDR3, taken from reference TRBV2 and TRBJ1-5): EPEVTQTPSHQVTQMGQEVILRCVPISNHLYFYWYRQILGQKVEFLVSFYNNEISEKSEIFDDQFSVERPDGSNFTLKIRSTKLEDSAMYFCASGGQRNQPQHFGDGTRLSIL.

This chain uses TRBV6-5 with TRBJ1-1, with D perhaps matching TRBD1 (5 bases). The CDR3 is 13 amino acids. Germline V gene lookup returns CDR1 MNHEY and CDR2 SVGAGI. V was trimmed by 9 bases and J by 0 bases, leaving 11 bases between them. CDR3: CASYRGVNTEAFF. CDR3 coding DNA: TGTGCCAGTTACCGGGGGGTGAACACTGAAGCTTTCTTT.

This clone was counted between two and nine times. The J gene is TRBJ1-2, the V gene TRBV2; 9 nucleotides line up with TRBD1. In germline, CDR1 is SNHLY, CDR2 FYNNEI. The CDR3 is made up of 12 amino acids. With V trimmed by 11 bases and J by 7 bases, 8 bases remained unmatched. In DNA, the CDR3 is TGTGCCGGGACAGGGAGTGGTAGTGGCTACACCTTC. Its protein is CAGTGSGSGYTF.

The rearrangement joins TRBV7-9 to TRBJ2-3, with 9 nucleotides matching TRBD2. In germline, CDR1 is SEHNR, CDR2 FQNEAQ (reference sequence). This CDR3 region has 14 residues. V dropped 5 bases and J dropped 6; count of bases not matched to a gene: 6. For the CDR3, the DNA is TGTGCCAGCAGCCTAAGAGCGGGAGGTGATACGCAGTATTTT. This translates into CASSLRAGGDTQYF. The full variable domain, its missing parts supplied by reference TRBV7-9 and TRBJ2-3, is DTGVSQNPRHKITKRGQNVTFRCDPISEHNRLYWYRQTLGQGPEFLTYFQNEAQLEKSRLLSDRFSAERPKGSFSTLEIQRTEQGDSAMYLCASSLRAGGDTQYFGPGTRLTVL.

This sequence joins TRBV28 and TRBJ2-5, with 10 bases matching TRBD2. The CDR3 length is 16 residues. V was clipped by 3 bases and J by 5 bases; unmatched bases: 9. Germline V CDR1 and CDR2: MDHEN, SYDVKM. The CDR3 coding sequence is TGTGCCAGCAGTTTCAAAGCGGGAGGGTCCCGGGAGACCCAGTACTTC. Its translation is CASSFKAGGSRETQYF.

The chain combines TRBV6-1 with TRBJ2-3, with 13 bases matching TRBD2. Germline loops: CDR1 MNHNS, CDR2 SASEGT. The CDR3 totals 16 residues. Trimming took 2 bases from V and 6 from J; bases not matched to a gene: 5. The CDR3 loop reads CASSEQLAGGGDTQYF. CDR3 nucleotides: TGTGCCAGCAGTGAACAACTAGCGGGAGGGGGCGATACGCAGTATTTT.

The chain uses TRBV7-8 and TRBJ2-1, with TRBD2 matching 11 bases. Trimming at V came to 6 bases and at J to 4 bases, leaving 8 bases not matched to a gene. Germline CDR1 and CDR2: SGHVS and FQNEAQ. This CDR3 is built from 16 residues. CDR3 amino acids: CASRRTSGGTYNEQFF. In DNA form, the CDR3 reads TGTGCCAGCAGGCGTACTAGCGGGGGCACATACAATGAGCAGTTCTTC.

The chain is built from TRBV6-4 and TRBJ2-3; no firm D call. Trimming removed 4 bases from V and 5 bases from J, with 13 bases in between. CDR1 is MRHNA and CDR2 is SNTAGT in the germline V gene. The CDR3 loop spans 14 amino acids. CDR3 loop: CASSGLGGGDTQYF. Here the CDR3 DNA reads TGTGCCAGCAGTGGTCTAGGCGGTGGAGATACGCAGTATTTT.

The chain has TRBV15 and TRBJ1-3; 7 bases match TRBD1. The J segment lost 3 bases and the V segment lost 5 bases, leaving 7 bases of the junction unmatched. CDR3 length: 15 amino acids. The germline V gene has CDR1 LNHNV and CDR2 YYDKDF (reference sequence). The DNA for the CDR3 is TGTGCCACCAGCCGCTCGGACAGGTTTGGAAACACCATATATTTT. Protein: CATSRSDRFGNTIYF.

The chain links TRBV18 to TRBJ1-1; D is ambiguous. CDR3 length: 12 residues. V lost 3 bases and J lost 7, with 9 bases in between. Per the germline V gene, CDR1 is KGHSH and CDR2 is LQKENI. CDR3 nucleotide sequence: TGTGCCAGCTCACCTGCGGTCAGTGAAGCTTTCTTT. Translation: CASSPAVSEAFF. Based on the CDR3 plus reference TRBV18 and TRBJ1-1, the full variable domain is NAGVMQNPRHLVRRRGQEARLRCSPMKGHSHVYWYRQLPEEGLKFMVYLQKENIIDESGMPKERFSAEFPKEGPSILRIQQVVRGDSAAYFCASSPAVSEAFFGQGTRLTVV.

The chain links TRBV5-1 to TRBJ2-1; D might be TRBD2 (5 bases). The CDR3 spans 12 residues. From germline, CDR1 is SGHRS and CDR2 YFSETQ. Deletions cut 2 bases from V and 8 bases from J, with 8 bases between. The CDR3 nucleotides are TGCGCCAGCAGCTTCGCGAGGGATGAGCAGTTCTTC. Translating it yields CASSFARDEQFF.

The rearrangement joins TRBV15 to TRBJ2-7; 7 nucleotides line up with TRBD1. CDR3 length equals 13 residues. The trim removed 4 bases at V and 6 bases at J, leaving 6 bases unmatched. CDR1 is LNHNV and CDR2 is YYDKDF in the germline V gene (reference sequence). CDR3 sequence (DNA): TGTGCCACCAGCAACCGGAACAGGGGCGAGCAGTACTTC. Amino acid sequence: CATSNRNRGEQYF.